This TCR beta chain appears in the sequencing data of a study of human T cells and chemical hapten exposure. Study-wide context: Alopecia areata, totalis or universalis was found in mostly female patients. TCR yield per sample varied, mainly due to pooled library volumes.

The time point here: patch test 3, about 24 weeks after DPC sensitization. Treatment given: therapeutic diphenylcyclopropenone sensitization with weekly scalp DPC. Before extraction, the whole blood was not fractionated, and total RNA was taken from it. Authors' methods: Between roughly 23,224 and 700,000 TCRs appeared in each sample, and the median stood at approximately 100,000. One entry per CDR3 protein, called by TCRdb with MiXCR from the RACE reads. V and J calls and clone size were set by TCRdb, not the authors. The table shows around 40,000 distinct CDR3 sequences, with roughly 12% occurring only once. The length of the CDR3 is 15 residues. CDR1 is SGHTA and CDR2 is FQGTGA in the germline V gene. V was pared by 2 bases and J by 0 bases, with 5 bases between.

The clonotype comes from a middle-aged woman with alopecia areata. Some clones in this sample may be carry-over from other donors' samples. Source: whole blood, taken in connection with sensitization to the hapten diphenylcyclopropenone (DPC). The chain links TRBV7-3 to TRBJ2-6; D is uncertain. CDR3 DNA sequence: TGTGCCAGCAGCTTACAGCACTCTGGGGCCAACGTCCTGACTTTC. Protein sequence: CASSLQHSGANVLTF.